The rows below give T cell receptor beta chains drawn from one sample of a study of T cells in tuberculosis. Profiled with immunoSEQ multiplex PCR; TCRdb holds only in-frame clones, not every one. The sample lists about 30,000 clones; under 95% were seen once. This specimen was PBMCs, taken at tuberculosis diagnosis. The receptors originated from an adult with tuberculosis. The conserved cysteine and the conserved F or W are not part of the CDR3 here. Clone size is not always given. Where it is, it says once, few, many or a class for expanded clones.

cdr3_length v_call clone_size cdr3_aa
12 TRBV19 once ASGASGTTGELF
11 TRBV19 - ASKLAGGSEQF
15 TRBV4-3 once ASSQDAPSGGFRELF
13 TRBV5-6 - ASSLSWGQWTEAF
13 TRBV18 - ASSPSKAGWGEQY
13 TRBV9 - ASSVGVTDKETQY
12 TRBV2 - ASSDGGRFYGYT
12 TRBV11-2 - ASSLDSGAQPQH
11 TRBV7-9 - ASSLLGGNGYT
14 TRBV5-1 - ASSFAGTSSYNEQF
10 TRBV25-1 - ASSDPSYEQY
17 TRBV10-1 - ASTLEPGGEHANTGELF
12 TRBV7-6 - ASSLGQGVTEAF
14 TRBV10-3 - AISGVLAGVSNEQF
12 TRBV18 - ASSPRRDRVGYT
16 TRBV7-9 few ASSLGGGRGPSGNTIY
12 TRBV28 - ASTDEFSNQPQH
13 TRBV11-2 - ASSSSLIAGNTIY
10 TRBV5-8 - KTGFGGTEAF
14 TRBV2 - ASIPGQGSLNSPLH